This entry lists 6 T cell receptor beta chains sequenced from one sample in a study of Ad26.COV2.S vaccination and SARS-CoV-2 variants. Treatment reported: around 19 received Ad26.COV2.S at low or high dose, single or two shots; several received placebo; per-sample allocation not given. It was on day 63 after the first vaccine or placebo injection that samples were taken. The data were produced by immunoSEQ multiplex PCR, yet TCRdb's version contains in-frame clones alone and is incomplete. The sample consists of around 450,000 clones, roughly 87% of them appearing once. The source was peripheral blood, collected in a trial of Ad26.COV2.S vaccine versus placebo. The receptors shown here come from a person aged 18-65 years who received the Ad26.COV2.S COVID-19 vaccine or a placebo.

The chain has TRBV30 and TRBJ1-1; TRBD1 might be the D (6 bases). The CDR3 has 11 residues. Trimming pared 1 base from V and 11 bases from J, leaving 11 bases between. The germline gives CDR1 GTSNPN, CDR2 SVGIG (reference sequence). The CDR3 protein is CAWSDRDRAFF. CDR3 coding DNA: TGTGCCTGGAGTGACAGGGATCGGGCTTTCTTT.

A single count supports this clone. The rearrangement joins TRBV10-3 to TRBJ2-3; 7 nucleotides match TRBD2. The CDR3 totals 17 residues. V was pared by 3 bases and J by 0 bases, with 9 bases of the junction left unmatched. Germline lookup yields CDR1 ENHRY and CDR2 SYGVKD. CDR3 bases: TGTGCCATCAGTGATCTACGGCGGGAGCCTAGCACAGATACGCAGTATTTT. Translation: CAISDLRREPSTDTQYF.

The chain carries TRBV3-1 (or the pseudogene TRBV3-2) and TRBJ1-6; TRBD1 matches 7 bases. The CDR3 length is 15 residues. The germline CDR1 and CDR2 sequences are LGHDT and YNNKEL (reference sequence). V lost 4 bases, J lost 9 bases, and 9 bases stayed unmatched. The CDR3: CASSPAEQGGSPLHF. CDR3 bases: TGTGCCAGCAGCCCCGCCGAGCAGGGGGGTTCACCCCTCCACTTT.

The rearrangement joins TRBV5-1 to TRBJ1-1; D is unclear. Germline CDR1 SGHRS, CDR2 YFSETQ. Between the trimmed V and J ends, which lost 1 base and 5 bases, there was a span of 15 bases. The CDR3 spans 15 residues. The CDR3 DNA reads TGCGCCAGCAGCTTGACCCCCGGGCGTGAGACTGAAGCTTTCTTT. Amino acid sequence: CASSLTPGRETEAFF.

This chain joins TRBV20-1 and TRBJ2-1; TRBD2 matches at 7 bases. The CDR3 runs to 15 residues. Germline V gene data show CDR1 as DFQATT and CDR2 as SNEGSKA (reference sequence). V lost 3 bases to trimming and J lost 3 bases; unmatched junction nucleotides: 8. The CDR3 DNA sequence: TGCAGTGCTAGTCCTTTAAGCGGGAACTACAATGAGCAGTTCTTC. Translated, it gives CSASPLSGNYNEQFF.

In nucleotides, the CDR3 is TGTGCCAGCAGCTTGGATTATCCTCCTTCTAGCACAGATACGCAGTATTTT. Its protein product is CASSLDYPPSSTDTQYF. This chain uses TRBV11-3 with TRBJ2-3; D not certain. The CDR3 is 17 amino acids. V lost 3 bases to trimming and J lost 0 bases, with 16 bases between them. Germline V gives CDR1 SGHNT, CDR2 YENEEA.